A single sample gave rise to the 7 T cell receptor beta chains below, sequenced in a study of cytomegalovirus exposure and HLA in healthy donors. PCR primers comprised 60 Vbeta and 13 Jbeta primers. Sequencing used immunoSEQ multiplex PCR; TCRdb keeps in-frame clones, though not all of them. The sample records about 92,000 clones, roughly 80% being singletons. Sequencing used PBMCs. The receptors come from a girl under 10 years old in good health and CMV-seropositive.

The V and J genes are TRBV27 and TRBJ2-5, with 10 bases identical to TRBD1. From germline, CDR1 is MNHEY and CDR2 SMNVEV (reference sequence). The V and J ends lost 4 bases and 5 bases, in that order; junction bases with no gene match: 7. The CDR3 contains 15 residues. The CDR3 sequence: CASSSPGQGLETQYF. For the CDR3, the DNA is TGTGCCAGCAGTTCTCCGGGACAGGGGTTGGAGACCCAGTACTTC.

The chain employs TRBV11-2 and TRBJ1-1, with a possible D match to TRBD1 (6 bases). This CDR3 is 15 amino acids long. Trimming removed 5 bases from V and 6 bases from J, with 19 bases in between. The germline CDR1 and CDR2 sequences are SGHAT and FQNNGV. In nucleotides, the CDR3 is TGTGCCAGCAGCCTCGTCCCTGGGGGCCCTCCTGAAGCTTTCTTT. Its translation is CASSLVPGGPPEAFF.

This rearrangement joins TRBV28 to TRBJ1-1; the D is unclear. Germline V CDR1 and CDR2: MDHEN, SYDVKM. V gave up 6 bases and J gave up 1 base, with 9 bases separating them. The CDR3 contains 13 residues. CDR3 in DNA: TGTGCCAGCAGGATACAACAGAACACTGAAGCTTTCTTT. Encoded protein: CASRIQQNTEAFF.

The chain is built from TRBV30 and TRBJ1-1; D is undetermined. The germline V and J ends were trimmed by 2 bases and 4 bases, with 11 bases remaining between them. This CDR3 has 13 amino acids. Germline CDR1 is GTSNPN and CDR2 is SVGIG (reference sequence). CDR3 coding DNA: TGTGCCTGGAGTCGGGGAGGAGGCACTGAAGCTTTCTTT. It translates to CAWSRGGGTEAFF.

The chain combines TRBV7-9 with TRBJ1-2; D perhaps matches TRBD1 (5 bases). V gave up 8 bases and J gave up 6 bases, with 22 bases separating them. Germline CDR1 and CDR2: SEHNR and FQNEAQ (reference sequence). The CDR3 contains 15 residues. This chain's CDR3 is CASGQSDGTRDGYTF. The CDR3 bases are TGTGCCAGCGGACAATCGGACGGGACTAGGGATGGCTACACCTTC.

The chain uses TRBV29-1 and TRBJ1-1; TRBD1 agrees at 7 bases. With V trimmed by 5 bases and J by 6 bases, 6 bases remained unmatched. Germline loops: CDR1 SQVTM, CDR2 ANQGSEA. The CDR3 has 12 residues. The CDR3 region is CSVNRGRAEAFF. Written as DNA, the CDR3 is TGCAGCGTTAACAGGGGACGGGCTGAAGCTTTCTTT. Based on the CDR3 plus reference TRBV29-1 and TRBJ1-1, the full variable domain is SAVISQKPSRDICQRGTSLTIQCQVDSQVTMMFWYRQQPGQSLTLIATANQGSEATYESGFVIDKFPISRPNLTFSTLTVSNMSPEDSSIYLCSVNRGRAEAFFGQGTRLTVV.

This clone was counted only a few times. The CDR3 DNA sequence: TGTGCCAGCAGCTTAGAGGCCCTAGCGGGGGGCACAGATACGCAGTATTTT. The encoded protein is CASSLEALAGGTDTQYF. This chain joins TRBV7-9 and TRBJ2-3, with 10 bases aligning to TRBD2. The CDR3 sequence is 17 residues long. CDR1 and CDR2 from the germline V gene are SEHNR and FQNEAQ (reference sequence). V lost 1 base to trimming and J lost 1 base; unmatched junction nucleotides: 5.